This T cell receptor beta chain came from a study of shared clonotypes between healthy human individuals. Study at large: For every donor, three CD4 naive, three CD4 memory, two CD8 naive and one CD8 memory plates were used.

CD45RO-negative CD8 cells positively selected for CCR7 made up the naive population, which excluded terminally differentiated effector memory CD45RA+ cells. All donors were healthy HIV-negative adults lacking recent acute infections or vaccinations. Nashville, Tennessee was home to all donors, who were Caucasian adults. Splitting of each subset's genomic DNA was done evenly across several immunoSEQ plates. The table came from immunoSEQ multiplex PCR; TCRdb's copy has only in-frame clones and leaves some out. The data hold about 2,200,000 clones, with roughly 91% observed a single time. This clone was counted between two and nine times. The sample taken for sequencing was naive CD8+ T cells from PBMCs. This receptor was obtained from a man younger than 35 in good health. Some clones in this sample may be carry-over from other donors' samples.

The chain's CDR3 is CASSESPGGTEAFF. In DNA, the CDR3 is TGTGCCAGCAGCGAGTCTCCCGGGGGCACTGAAGCTTTCTTT. This chain connects TRBV9 to TRBJ1-1; D is possibly TRBD1 (5 bases). This CDR3 region has 14 residues. Deletions cut 3 bases from V and 4 bases from J, with 13 bases between. From germline, CDR1 is SGDLS and CDR2 YYNGEE.